In this sample, the clone carrying this TCR beta chain turned up once. No antigen is known for it. The source of the sample is a study of vaccination and CD4 T cells after COVID-19. Findings of the study overall: From approximately 23 to 38, the median of SARS-CoV-2-reactive clonotypes rose without reaching significance.

V was clipped by 5 bases and J by 7 bases, with 11 bases between them. This CDR3 spans 13 amino acids. At the Johns Hopkins FTIC core, DNA taken from cultured CD4+ T cells was sequenced by way of the Oncomine TCR Beta short-read assay. Via MiXCR, TCRdb re-called the PCR reads, giving one row per CDR3 protein. The sample has some 10,000 distinct CDR3 sequences, around 60% seen once. Treatment noted: roughly 11-day PBMC culture with coronavirus spike peptide pools or control peptides (ViraFEST assay). During the years 2011-2018, before the COVID-19 pandemic, the unexposed donor's CD4+ T cells were collected.

The receptor was derived from a human donor in good health. V and J are TRBV12-3 or TRBV12-4 and TRBJ2-2; D is undetermined. Specimen: CD4+ T cells from blood, cultured in vitro. CDR3 nucleotide sequence: TGTGCCAGCAGTCTCCGCCTCATCGGGGAGCTGTTTTTT. Its translation: CASSLRLIGELFF.